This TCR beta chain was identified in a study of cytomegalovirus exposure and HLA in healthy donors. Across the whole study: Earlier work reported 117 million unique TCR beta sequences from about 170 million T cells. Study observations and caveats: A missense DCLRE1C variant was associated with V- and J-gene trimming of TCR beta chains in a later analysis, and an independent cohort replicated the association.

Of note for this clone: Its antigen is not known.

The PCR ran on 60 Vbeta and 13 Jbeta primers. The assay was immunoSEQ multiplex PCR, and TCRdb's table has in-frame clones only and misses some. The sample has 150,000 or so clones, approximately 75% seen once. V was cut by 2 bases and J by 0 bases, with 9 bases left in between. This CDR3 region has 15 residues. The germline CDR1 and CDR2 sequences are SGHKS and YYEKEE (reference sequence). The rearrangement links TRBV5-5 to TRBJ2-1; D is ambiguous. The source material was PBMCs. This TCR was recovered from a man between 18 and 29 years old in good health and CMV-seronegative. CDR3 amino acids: CASSLSASSYNEQFF. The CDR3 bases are TGTGCCAGCAGCTTATCTGCGTCCTCCTACAATGAGCAGTTCTTC.